This paragraph reports one T cell receptor (beta chain). Its target antigen remains unknown. Base qualities are not recorded, but no much larger clone differs from it by a single base. The High Capacity cDNA Reverse Transcription Kit was used to reverse transcribe all of the isolated RNA, meaning that expressed TCRB transcripts were what got sequenced. Deep immunoSEQ sequencing was applied to naive, central memory and regulatory T cell samples, giving an average of around 4 million total reads per sample. After sorted cells were lysed in RLT buffer, RNA was extracted with DNase-treated RNeasy Micro or Mini kits, with the choice depending on cell number. To prevent cross-contamination, each cell subset was processed individually, whereas patient and healthy donor samples were processed jointly. TCRB sequences were amplified from cDNA with the immunoSEQ multiplex PCR, producing 87-bp fragments spanning the CDR3 region. Sequencing of the amplicons was performed on the Illumina HiSeq platform. From the authors' description of their analysis: PCR bias was computationally corrected using synthetic template baselines, reads within Hamming distance 2 were collapsed, and singletons that could not be merged were discarded. Reads were aligned to IMGT to assign V, D and J genes, CDR3 length, and insertions or deletions at six rearrangement sites. Within each subset, clonotype counts were normalized to sorted cell number, after which true diversity and Gini coefficients were computed with the tcR R package. The overlap coefficient, calculated on TCRB nucleotide sequences, was used to measure repertoire sharing. As a proxy for the pre-selection repertoire, out-of-frame TCRB sequences from naive cells were analyzed. The clones in this table, taken by TCRdb from immuneACCESS, are in-frame only. Not every clone is retained; where verified, under half of the shortfall comes from an unresolved V gene, and the cause of the rest is unknown. That table supplies the V and J calls and clone size; D and trimming were determined from the DNA. The sample records roughly 450,000 clones, over 10% of which are singletons. Approximately 0.045% of the sample rests with the top ten.

The data were obtained in a study of beta chain features in type 1 diabetes (dated by TCRdb to the late 2010s). Context from the whole study: Mean age, gender distribution, total cell number and subset yield were not different between patients and healthy donors. Naive and central memory subsets were obtained from all 30 or so donors, but regulatory and stem cell-like memory subsets were isolated from only 8 patients and roughly eight healthy donors. A total of roughly 100 million sorted cells were examined across all samples, and a strong correlation was observed between cell number per subset and RNA yield. In the study, recently diagnosed type 1 diabetes patients and matched healthy donors were compared on the TCRB repertoires of their sorted circulating CD4+ T cell subsets.

Reading the germline V gene gives CDR1 SNHLY and CDR2 FYNNEI. From the cysteine up to the phenylalanine, the CDR3 has a length of 14 residues. The DNA shown is the 42-base CDR3, in frame from base 1. Relative to germline, V is 3 bases shorter and J is 0 bases shorter, with 7 bases between their ends. From each donor, a single peripheral blood sample of about 116 mL on average was drawn into heparinised tubes. A BD FACSAria II and a panel including CD45RO, CCR7, CD25, CD127, CD95 and CD27 were used to sort naive, central memory, regulatory and stem cell-like memory CD4+ T cells. Purity was above 95% for every sorted population. PBMCs were separated immediately by Lymphoprep density gradient centrifugation and were stained directly, without being cultured. So that batch effects would be minimized, each experiment stained and sorted samples in pairs, pairing one healthy donor with one patient. General study outcomes and caveats: A moderate but significant shortening of TCRB CDR3 length was observed in type 1 diabetes patients in all four CD4+ subsets. Because cDNA was sequenced instead of genomic DNA, activated cells with high expression could be over-represented, although the groups did not differ in activation or CD3 levels. At VDJ recombination sites, type 1 diabetes patients had fewer insertions and more deleted nucleotides, which implies abnormalities in thymic rearrangement. Naive, central memory and regulatory TCRB repertoires appeared more similar among patients than among healthy donors. Only small numbers of individuals were included in the HLA sub-analyses, which left unresolved whether HLA type had any influence on TCRB rearrangement. PCR may preferentially amplify shorter templates, but because patient and control samples were amplified and corrected together, any resulting skew would affect both groups equally.

The sequencing input was naive CD4+ T cells from blood. The sample's cell subset or site label, decoded: true naive CD4+ T cells. This sequence uses TRBV2 and TRBJ2-3; the D gene cannot be resolved reliably. The source is a woman aged 18-29 years in good health. For the CDR3, the sequence is CASSDPGSTDTQYF. The bases read TGTGCCAGCAGTGACCCCGGGAGCACAGATACGCAGTATTTT.